Each of the 9 T cell receptor beta chains below was sequenced from the same sample in a study of beta chain features in type 1 diabetes. Expressed TCRB transcripts were sequenced, since all the RNA that had been isolated was reverse transcribed. Method: immunoSEQ multiplex PCR; TCRdb's copy keeps in-frame clones and lacks some. This sample has a few hundred thousand clones, with more than 13% found just once. Sequencing was done on a sample of naive CD4+ T cells from blood. Receptor source: a woman younger than 30 in good health.

Written as DNA, the CDR3 is TGTGCCAGCGGACAGGGACTCATATTAGCGCACACAGATACGCAGTATTTT. This gives the protein CASGQGLILAHTDTQYF. The V and J genes are TRBV7-2 and TRBJ2-3, with TRBD1 identical over 8 bases. The trim removed 8 bases at V and 2 bases at J, leaving 15 bases unmatched. The germline V gene encodes CDR1 SGHTA and CDR2 FQGNSA. This CDR3 has 17 amino acids.

This clone was found a few times. V usage is TRBV5-1 and J usage is TRBJ2-7, with 10 bases lining up with TRBD1. The J segment lost 5 bases and the V segment lost 4 bases, leaving 9 bases of the junction unmatched. Germline values: CDR1 SGHRS, CDR2 YFSETQ. This CDR3 contains 15 residues. CDR3 nucleotide sequence: TGCGCCAGCAGCCGGCCGACAGGGGGCAATGACGAGCAGTACTTC. Residues: CASSRPTGGNDEQYF. Combining the CDR3 with reference TRBV5-1 and TRBJ2-7 gives the whole variable domain KAGVTQTPRYLIKTRGQQVTLSCSPISGHRSVSWYQQTPGQGLQFLFEYFSETQRNKGNFPGRFSGRQFSNSRSEMNVSTLELGDSALYLCASSRPTGGNDEQYFGPGTRLTVT.

The chain carries TRBV28 and TRBJ2-5; 9 positions agree with TRBD1. This CDR3 is built from 14 residues. The germline gives CDR1 MDHEN, CDR2 SYDVKM. V was clipped by 6 bases and J by 4 bases; unmatched bases: 6. The CDR3 sequence: CASSPLGQGETQYF. As DNA, the CDR3 is TGTGCCAGCAGCCCTTTGGGACAGGGAGAGACCCAGTACTTC. Filled out from reference TRBV28 and TRBJ2-5, the complete variable domain reads DVKVTQSSRYLVKRTGEKVFLECVQDMDHENMFWYRQDPGLGLRLIYFSYDVKMKEKGDIPEGYSVSREKKERFSLILESASTNQTSMYLCASSPLGQGETQYFGPGTRLLVL.

This chain uses TRBV18 with TRBJ2-7; maybe TRBD1 (5 bases). The CDR3 extends over 15 amino acids. V lost 3 bases and J lost 3, with 15 bases in between. Per the germline V gene, CDR1 is KGHSH and CDR2 is LQKENI. The CDR3 nucleotides read TGTGCCAGCTCACCCCGGACAACGGCACTCTACGAGCAGTACTTC. This gives the protein CASSPRTTALYEQYF.

This clone was observed a few times. The chain carries TRBV7-9 and TRBJ2-5; 7 bases are shared with TRBD2. The CDR3 sequence is 16 residues long. Germline V CDR1 and CDR2: SEHNR, FQNEAQ (reference sequence). Trimming cost V 1 base and J 4 bases; bases outside gene matches: 9. CDR3 sequence: CASSLGPPGRVETQYF. The DNA of the CDR3 is TGTGCCAGCAGCTTAGGGCCCCCAGGGAGGGTAGAGACCCAGTACTTC.

This clone appeared a few times. The chain recombines TRBV7-2 with TRBJ2-3; 8 bases are shared with TRBD2. The CDR3 is 16 residues long. Germline lookup yields CDR1 SGHTA and CDR2 FQGNSA. The ends lost 5 bases at V and 4 bases at J; junction bases unmatched: 11. The CDR3 here is CASSPRVAGWADTQYF. The CDR3, as DNA: TGTGCCAGCAGCCCTCGTGTAGCGGGGTGGGCAGATACGCAGTATTTT.

This chain links TRBV6-6 with TRBJ2-3; 8 nucleotides agree with TRBD1. V lost 8 bases, J lost 7 bases, and 8 bases stayed unmatched. Germline V CDR1 and CDR2: MNHNY, SVGAGI (reference sequence). The CDR3 extends over 13 amino acids. The CDR3 DNA reads TGTGCCAGCCTCCTCAGGGGGCGGCATACGCAGTATTTT. Amino acid sequence: CASLLRGRHTQYF.

This chain joins TRBV11-1 and TRBJ2-7; D possibly corresponds to TRBD2 (6 bases). Trimming stripped 0 bases from V and 8 bases from J, with 17 bases between. Germline CDR1 SGHAT, CDR2 FQDESV (reference sequence). The CDR3 consists of 15 residues. Written as DNA, the CDR3 is TGTGCCAGCAGCTTAGCGCTCGGGACTGAAGGCAAGCAGTACTTC. It is translated as CASSLALGTEGKQYF.

The sample holds a few counts of this clone. The chain is built from TRBV5-1 and TRBJ2-1, with 7 bases that match TRBD2. CDR3 length equals 17 residues. Germline CDR1 is SGHRS and CDR2 is YFSETQ. Trimming took 0 bases from V and 0 from J; bases not matched to a gene: 6. The CDR3 DNA follows: TGCGCCAGCAGCTTGGATAGCGGGCAGAGCTCCTACAATGAGCAGTTCTTC. The encoded protein is CASSLDSGQSSYNEQFF.